The clone carrying this T cell receptor (beta chain) was seen a single time. The sample comes from a study of blood T cell repertoires in COVID-19. The repertoire was sequenced with immunoSEQ multiplex PCR; TCRdb's copy has only in-frame clones and lacks some. The table records 150,000 or so clones, roughly 85% of them present only once. Trimming pared 6 bases from V and 1 base from J, leaving 13 bases between. The CDR3 extends over 14 amino acids. CDR1 and CDR2 (germline): MNHEY, SMNVEV (reference sequence). The receptor's source is a man between 60 and 75 years old who had recovered from COVID-19. Sequencing input: PBMCs or T cells enriched from blood (not recorded which). The chain has TRBV27 and TRBJ2-7; D uncertain. CDR3 coding DNA: TGTGCCAGCAGGCAGGATGTTTGGTCCTACGAGCAGTACTTC. Protein product: CASRQDVWSYEQYF.